The next 3 T cell receptor beta chains were all read from a single sample in a study of cytomegalovirus exposure and HLA in healthy donors. PCR employed 60 Vbeta and 13 Jbeta primers. TCRdb's table, derived via immunoSEQ multiplex PCR, lists solely in-frame clones and lacks some. This table has over 140,000 clones, roughly four fifths appearing once. The sample was PBMCs. Source of these receptors: a man aged 30 to 45 in good health and CMV-seropositive.

This sequence joins TRBV4-1 and TRBJ1-3; D ambiguous. Germline V gene lookup returns CDR1 MGHRA and CDR2 YSYEKL. V lost 4 bases and J 0 bases, leaving 16 bases between the germline ends. This CDR3 region has 17 residues. CDR3 sequence: CASSLGGFYPSGNTIYF. The CDR3 region has the DNA TGCGCCAGCAGCCTAGGAGGGTTCTACCCCTCTGGAAACACCATATATTTT.

The chain links TRBV4-1 to TRBJ2-4; D perhaps matches TRBD2 (6 bases). Trimming took 3 bases from V and 0 from J, leaving 15 bases between them. The CDR3 has 17 residues. Germline V CDR1 and CDR2: MGHRA, YSYEKL. CDR3 DNA: TGCGCCAGCAGCCAGCCGGCAGCCGGGGGAGCCAAAAACATTCAGTACTTC. This sequence encodes CASSQPAAGGAKNIQYF.

This rearrangement joins TRBV19 to TRBJ2-7, with 8 bases matching TRBD1. The CDR3 extends over 13 amino acids. CDR1 and CDR2 (germline): LNHDA, SQIVND (reference sequence). Germline trimming cut 5 bases from V and 5 bases from J; bases unmatched to any gene: 5. The CDR3 protein is CASSGQGGDEQYF. The DNA of the CDR3 is TGTGCCAGTAGTGGACAGGGTGGTGACGAGCAGTACTTC. Combining the CDR3 with reference TRBV19 and TRBJ2-7 gives the whole variable domain DGGITQSPKYLFRKEGQNVTLSCEQNLNHDAMYWYRQDPGQGLRLIYYSQIVNDFQKGDIAEGYSVSREKKESFPLTVTSAQKNPTAFYLCASSGQGGDEQYFGPGTRLTVT.